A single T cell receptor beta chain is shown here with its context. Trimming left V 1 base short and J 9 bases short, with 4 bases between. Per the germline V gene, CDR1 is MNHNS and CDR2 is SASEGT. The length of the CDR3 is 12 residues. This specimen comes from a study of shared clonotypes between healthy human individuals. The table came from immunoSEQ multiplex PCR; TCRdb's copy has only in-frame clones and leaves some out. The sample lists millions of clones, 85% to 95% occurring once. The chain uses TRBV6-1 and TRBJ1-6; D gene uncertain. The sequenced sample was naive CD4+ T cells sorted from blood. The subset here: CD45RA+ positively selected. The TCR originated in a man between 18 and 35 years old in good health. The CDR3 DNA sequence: TGTGCCAGCAGTGAAGTGGGTTCACCCCTCCACTTT. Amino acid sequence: CASSEVGSPLHF.